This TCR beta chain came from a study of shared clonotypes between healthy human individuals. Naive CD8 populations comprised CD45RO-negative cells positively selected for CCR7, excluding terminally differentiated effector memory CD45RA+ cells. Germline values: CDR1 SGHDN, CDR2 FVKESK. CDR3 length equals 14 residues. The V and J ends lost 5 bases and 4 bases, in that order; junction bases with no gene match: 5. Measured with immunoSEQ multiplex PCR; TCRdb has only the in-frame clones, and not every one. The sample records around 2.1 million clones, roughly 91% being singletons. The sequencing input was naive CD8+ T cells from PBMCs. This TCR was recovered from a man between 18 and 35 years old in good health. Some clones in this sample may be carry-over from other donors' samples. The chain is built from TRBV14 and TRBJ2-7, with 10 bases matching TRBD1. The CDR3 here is CASSVGQGMYEQYF. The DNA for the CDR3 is TGTGCCAGCAGCGTGGGACAGGGGATGTACGAGCAGTACTTC.